This T cell receptor beta chain was profiled in a study of shared clonotypes between healthy human individuals. Using immunoSEQ multiplex PCR, the repertoire was profiled, and TCRdb retains in-frame clones only, with some absent. Of 1.4 million to 1.5 million clones listed, around 97% are singletons. Everyone who donated was a Caucasian adult who lived in Nashville, Tennessee. Into CD45RA+ naive and CD45RA-negative memory subsets, the CD4+ cells were split. Germline V CDR1 and CDR2: MDHEN, SYDVKM. This CDR3 has 13 amino acids. The V end lost 5 bases, the J end lost 7 bases, and 12 bases lay between the germline ends.

The source material was naive CD4+ T cells sorted from blood. Subset here: CD45RA+ positively selected. This TCR was recovered from a man younger than 40 in good health. The rearrangement uses TRBV28 and TRBJ2-1; the D gene is possibly TRBD2 (6 bases). The CDR3 loop is CASSRAGGNEQFF. In DNA, the CDR3 is TGTGCCAGCAGTCGGGCAGGAGGGAATGAGCAGTTCTTC.